These T cell receptor beta chains were read from a single sample in a study of T cell changes during pregnancy in multiple sclerosis. Sequencing used immunoSEQ multiplex PCR; TCRdb keeps in-frame clones, though not all of them. Among under 55,000 clones listed, roughly 90% were seen once. Source material: PBMCs (not recorded whether the cells were cultured). The receptors come from a female donor with multiple sclerosis, enrolled in a pregnancy study. Each CDR3 is given with its conserved first and last residue. A D gene is named only where the DNA matches it firmly. Clone size is given for some rows only: seen once, a few or many times, or a class if the clone is expanded.

TRBD1,.,TRBV7-9,TRBJ2-2,TGTGCCAGCAGCGGCCGGGACAGGGGAGGCACCGGGGAGCTGTTTTTT,CASSGRDRGGTGELFF
TRBD1,.,TRBV10-3,TRBJ2-7,TGTGCCATCAGTGAGTCGGGACAGGGTCTCGAGCAGTACTTC,CAISESGQGLEQYF
.,.,TRBV7-3,TRBJ2-1,TGTGCCAGCAGTCAGGGGCCATACAATGAGCAGTTCTTC,CASSQGPYNEQFF
.,.,TRBV5-4,TRBJ2-2,TGTGCCAGCAGCACAACAAGCACCGGGGAGCTGTTTTTT,CASSTTSTGELFF
.,once,TRBV7-6,TRBJ1-1,TGTGCCAGCAGCTTAGGCCAGAACACTGAAGCTTTCTTT,CASSLGQNTEAFF
.,.,TRBV7-3,TRBJ1-1,TGTGCCAGCAGCTTCCGAGGGGCCACTGAAGCTTTCTTT,CASSFRGATEAFF
.,once,TRBV5-1,TRBJ2-3,TGCGCCAGCAGCTTGGGGGCCGCAGGGAGAGGAGATACGCAGTATTTT,CASSLGAAGRGDTQYF
.,.,TRBV4-3,TRBJ2-4,TGCGCCAGCAGCCAAGATTACCCACCGGGGCTGGCCAAAAACATTCAGTACTTC,CASSQDYPPGLAKNIQYF
.,.,TRBV7-2,TRBJ2-3,TGTGCCAGCAGCTTAGGACGGCGGGGCACAGATACGCAGTATTTT,CASSLGRRGTDTQYF
.,.,TRBV5-6,TRBJ2-5,TGTGCCAGCGCCCCGGGGGATCAAGAGACCCAGTACTTC,CASAPGDQETQYF
TRBD2,.,TRBV4-3,TRBJ2-3,TGCGCCAGCAGCCAAGGACTAGCGGGGACAGATACGCAGTATTTT,CASSQGLAGTDTQYF
.,.,TRBV11-2,TRBJ1-2,TGTGCCAGCAGCTTAGGAGGGGGACCCACTGGCTACACCTTC,CASSLGGGPTGYTF
.,.,TRBV5-1,TRBJ2-3,TGCGCCAGCAGCTTGGGAGTTAGCACAGATACGCAGTATTTT,CASSLGVSTDTQYF
.,.,TRBV14,TRBJ2-7,TGTGCCAGCAGCCGAGGGCTTCAGGGCTACGAGCAGTACTTC,CASSRGLQGYEQYF
TRBD1,.,TRBV6-5,TRBJ1-1,TGTGCCAGCAGTTACAACAGGGGAGGATCTGAAGCTTTCTTT,CASSYNRGGSEAFF
.,.,TRBV10-3,TRBJ2-7,TGTGCCATCAGTGGGGACAACCCTCCCTACGAGCAGTACTTC,CAISGDNPPYEQYF
.,.,TRBV5-4,TRBJ2-3,TGCGCCAGCAGCCAAGAGATCGGCAGGGTTACAGATACGCAGTATTTT,CASSQEIGRVTDTQYF
.,.,TRBV4-2,TRBJ2-3,TGTGCCAGCAGCCAAGAGCAGGGGCAAGGAACAGATACGCAGTATTTT,CASSQEQGQGTDTQYF
TRBD1,.,TRBV5-8,TRBJ1-2,TGTGCCAGCAGCCTAAGACAGGGGACTAACTATGGCTACACCTTC,CASSLRQGTNYGYTF
.,once,TRBV2,TRBJ1-1,TGTGCCAGCAGGAGAACAGGGCTCACTGAAGCTTTCTTT,CASRRTGLTEAFF
TRBD2,.,TRBV5-1,TRBJ2-7,TGCGCCAGCAGCTTGGAGGGACTAGCGGGATACTCCTACGAGCAGTACTTC,CASSLEGLAGYSYEQYF
.,medium-sized,TRBV6-4,TRBJ2-2,TGTGCCAGCAGTGACTCAGGAACCGGGGAGCTGTTTTTT,CASSDSGTGELFF
TRBD2,.,TRBV6-6,TRBJ2-7,TGTGCCAGCAGTTACACCTGGACTAGCGGGAGCTACGAGCAGTACTTC,CASSYTWTSGSYEQYF
.,.,TRBV6-5,TRBJ1-2,TGTGCCAGCAGGCCCGCAGGACTGATCTATGGCTACACCTTC,CASRPAGLIYGYTF
.,once,TRBV28,TRBJ1-2,TGTGCCACCCACGCTTCTTCTAACTATGGCTACACCTTC,CATHASSNYGYTF
.,.,TRBV6-1,TRBJ1-1,TGTGCCAGCAGAAGAGACGGGATGAACACTGAAGCTTTCTTT,CASRRDGMNTEAFF
.,.,TRBV2,TRBJ2-1,TGTGCCAGCAGTGATATAATAGCAGGCAATGAGCAGTTCTTC,CASSDIIAGNEQFF
.,.,TRBV5-6,TRBJ1-4,TGTGCCAGCAGCTTGTGGGTATCGGGAGAAAAACTGTTTTTT,CASSLWVSGEKLFF
TRBD2,.,TRBV6-4,TRBJ2-1,TGTGCCAGCAGTGACTCTGGCGGGAGTGGGGATGAGCAGTTCTTC,CASSDSGGSGDEQFF
TRBD2,.,TRBV6-5,TRBJ2-7,TGTGCCAGCAGTTACTCGGCTAGCGGGAGCTCCTACGAGCAGTACTTC,CASSYSASGSSYEQYF
.,.,TRBV6-5,TRBJ2-3,TGTGCCAGCAGTTACCTGGGCACAGATACGCAGTATTTT,CASSYLGTDTQYF
.,.,TRBV9,TRBJ2-7,TGTGCCAGCAGCGTAGGGAATGACTACGAGCAGTACTTC,CASSVGNDYEQYF
.,.,TRBV5-4,TRBJ1-3,TGTGCCAGCAGCTTGGCGGCAGGCTCTGGAAACACCATATATTTT,CASSLAAGSGNTIYF
TRBD1,.,TRBV2,TRBJ2-3,TGTGCCAGCAGTGAGGGGACAGACACAGATACGCAGTATTTT,CASSEGTDTDTQYF
.,.,TRBV2,TRBJ1-1,TGTGCCAGCAGTGTAGGCGGGGACACTGAAGCTTTCTTT,CASSVGGDTEAFF
TRBD2,.,TRBV28,TRBJ2-3,TGTGCCAGCAGTTCTAGCGGGAGTTCAGATACGCAGTATTTT,CASSSSGSSDTQYF
.,once,TRBV27,TRBJ2-7,TGTGCCAGCAGTTCACCCGGGACACAAGGTCGCGAGCAGTACTTC,CASSSPGTQGREQYF
TRBD2,.,TRBV19,TRBJ2-6,TGTGCCAGTAGGACTAGCGGGAGAACTGGGGCCAACGTCCTGACTTTC,CASRTSGRTGANVLTF
.,.,TRBV2,TRBJ2-2,TGTGCCAGCAGTTTGGACGGCCCGAACACCGGGGAGCTGTTTTTT,CASSLDGPNTGELFF
.,.,TRBV10-1,TRBJ2-1,TGCGCCAGCAGTGAGCCGGGAACCCACTACAATGAGCAGTTCTTC,CASSEPGTHYNEQFF
TRBD2,.,TRBV28,TRBJ2-2,TGTGCCAGCATCATTAGCGGGAGGGTTAACACCGGGGAGCTGTTTTTT,CASIISGRVNTGELFF
.,.,TRBV7-2,TRBJ2-5,TGTGCCAGCAGCTCTATAACTGGGCAAGAGACCCAGTACTTC,CASSSITGQETQYF
.,once,TRBV6-5,TRBJ2-2,TGTGCCAGCAGCGCAGTCCCGCACACCGGGGAGCTGTTTTTT,CASSAVPHTGELFF
.,.,TRBV7-9,TRBJ1-2,TGTGCCAGCACATACGGGGATCTCAACTATGGCTACACCTTC,CASTYGDLNYGYTF
TRBD2,.,TRBV5-1,TRBJ2-7,TGCGCCAGCAGCTTGGAACCGGCGGGAGAACGGTTCTCCTACGAGCAGTACTTC,CASSLEPAGERFSYEQYF
.,few,TRBV11-1,TRBJ2-5,TGTGCCAGCAGCTCACGACAGTCACAAGAGACCCAGTACTTC,CASSSRQSQETQYF
TRBD2,.,TRBV6-5,TRBJ2-7,TGTGCCAGCGCGACTAGCGGGAGGTCCTACGAGCAGTACTTC,CASATSGRSYEQYF
.,.,TRBV28,TRBJ1-2,TGTGCCAGCAGCCTCGGGGGTTATGGCTACACCTTC,CASSLGGYGYTF
.,.,TRBV7-6,TRBJ1-3,TGTGCCAGCAGCTTCAATCGGGGCTCTGGAAACACCATATATTTT,CASSFNRGSGNTIYF
.,.,TRBV5-6,TRBJ2-5,TGTGCCAGCAGCTTAGAGGAAGAGACCCAGTACTTC,CASSLEEETQYF
.,.,TRBV6-1,TRBJ2-7,TGTGCCAGCAGGCAGGACCTCTCCTACGAGCAGTACTTC,CASRQDLSYEQYF
TRBD1,.,TRBV30,TRBJ2-7,TGTGCCTGGAGCCTGACAGGGGGCTACGAGCAGTACTTC,CAWSLTGGYEQYF
TRBD2,.,TRBV14,TRBJ2-7,TGTGCCAGCAGCCAAGGGGGCGGGAGGAGATACGAGCAGTACTTC,CASSQGGGRRYEQYF
TRBD1,.,TRBV5-5,TRBJ2-2,TGTGCCAGCAGCTTGACCGGGACAGCCACCGGGGAGCTGTTTTTT,CASSLTGTATGELFF
.,.,TRBV7-2,TRBJ2-7,TGTGCCAGCAGCTTAGGGCCGTGGTACGAGCAGTACTTC,CASSLGPWYEQYF